The TCR beta chain under discussion was sequenced for a study of high-grade serous ovarian cancer treatment subgroups (dated by TCRdb to the early 2020s). Looking at the study overall: A mean of about 14,000 reads and roughly 7,000 unique TCR beta rearrangements per sample was generated by sequencing. The study examined TCR beta repertoires in high-grade serous ovarian cancer patients who were grouped under a laparoscopic triage algorithm by complete gross resection or by neoadjuvant chemotherapy response. A cohort of 30 or so patients was included: 10 with no residual disease after primary surgery (R0), 10 who were excellent NACT responders, and 10 who were poor NACT responders. One primary tumor sample and two metastatic tumor samples were collected from each patient, for a total of around 99 samples.

Overall study outcomes, separate from this receptor: Neoantigen level correlated positively with TCR clonal relatedness, and copy number variation and mutation load from whole-genome sequencing showed a positive trend with TCR clonal relatedness. The TCR repertoire analyses centered on CDR3, leaving CDR1 and CDR2 unanalyzed. Because bulk tumor TCR sequencing provided no spatial information, insight into HGSC tumor complexity and diversity was limited. Repertoire similarity between tumors from the same patient ranged from about 0.11 to 0.8, while tumors from different patients showed almost no similarity.

Turning to this clone: The antigen it recognizes is unknown. No base quality information exists; no much larger clone differs at one position.

A distance of 19 bases separates the germline ends of V and J, which lose 7 bases and 4 bases respectively. Sequences SEHNR (CDR1) and FQNEAQ (CDR2) are obtained from the germline V gene (reference sequence). The CDR3 runs 15 amino acids, cysteine and phenylalanine included. Of all the DNA, just the CDR3 is kept, 45 bases in frame from base 1. The roughly 100 tumor samples were subjected to high-throughput TCR profiling using ImmunoSEQ. The original pipeline was this. To measure repertoire diversity, the metrics used were richness (unique productive sequences), clonality, evenness and relatedness, and the Bhattacharyya coefficient was used to assess similarity between samples. Conclusions stayed consistent in a sensitivity analysis that left out TCRs with fewer than two reads. TCRdb obtained this table from immuneACCESS and retained in-frame rearrangements with V and J assigned. These tables miss some clones; where compared with another copy, unresolved V genes account for less than half of the shortfall, and the remainder is unexplained. V, J and clone size are taken as reported in that table, and D and trimming were inferred from the DNA itself. Counted in this sample were over 2,000 clones; 65% to 80% of them appeared once. The ten largest clonotypes hold 9.1% of the sample.

Tumor samples were collected prior to definitive surgery or chemotherapy. The MD Anderson Biospecimen Extraction Resource handled genomic DNA extraction, while the MD Anderson Cancer Genomics Laboratory carried out the TCR sequencing. This clonotype was obtained from a human donor with high-grade serous ovarian cancer. Sequencing was performed on tumor tissue. The sequence links TRBV7-9 to TRBJ1-2; there is no confident call for the D gene. The CDR3 reads as follows: CASTDPLRPSYGYTF. The nucleotide sequence is TGTGCCAGCACCGACCCTCTCCGACCGAGCTATGGCTACACCTTC.